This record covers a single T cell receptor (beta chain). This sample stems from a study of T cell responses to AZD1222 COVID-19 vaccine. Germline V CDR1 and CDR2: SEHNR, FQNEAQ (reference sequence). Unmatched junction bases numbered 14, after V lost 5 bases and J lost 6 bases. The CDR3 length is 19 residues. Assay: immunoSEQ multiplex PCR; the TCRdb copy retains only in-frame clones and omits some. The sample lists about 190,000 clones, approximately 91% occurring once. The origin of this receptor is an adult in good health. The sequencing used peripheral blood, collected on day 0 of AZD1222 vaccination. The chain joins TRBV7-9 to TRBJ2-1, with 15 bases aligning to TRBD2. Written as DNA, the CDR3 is TGTGCCAGCAGCCTGCCCGGACTAGCGGGAGGGCCCAGGGGCAATGAGCAGTTCTTC. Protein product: CASSLPGLAGGPRGNEQFF. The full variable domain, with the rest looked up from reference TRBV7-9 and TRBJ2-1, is DTGVSQNPRHKITKRGQNVTFRCDPISEHNRLYWYRQTLGQGPEFLTYFQNEAQLEKSRLLSDRFSAERPKGSFSTLEIQRTEQGDSAMYLCASSLPGLAGGPRGNEQFFGPGTRLTVL.